Listed below are T cell receptor beta chains from one sample, sequenced in a study of OX40 agonist ivuxolimab in advanced cancers. The table came from immunoSEQ multiplex PCR; TCRdb's copy has only in-frame clones and leaves some out. This table holds 65,000 to 95,000 clones, about nine tenths found once. The sequenced sample was CD4+ or CD8+ T cells sorted from blood, obtained in a trial of the OX40 agonist ivuxolimab. These receptor sequences come from an adult with an advanced solid tumor such as melanoma, head and neck, liver or kidney cancer. Each CDR3 is given with its conserved first and last residue. D genes are given only for firm matches. Some rows have no size entry. The others give once, few or many, or a class for an expanded clone.

CDR3 DNA: TGTGCCAGCAGTTCCGGGGGGACAGGGGGCTATGGCTACACCTTC
CDR3 protein: CASSSGGTGGYGYTF
V gene: TRBV6-5
D gene: TRBD1
clone size: -
J gene: TRBJ1-2

CDR3 DNA: TGTGCCAGCAGCCCGCGACAGGGGGCGCGTACTGAAGCTTTCTTT
CDR3 protein: CASSPRQGARTEAFF
V gene: TRBV7-9
D gene: TRBD1
clone size: -
J gene: TRBJ1-1

CDR3 DNA: TGTGCCAGCTCACCGCAGGATGGGGGCTCTGGAAACACCATATATTTT
CDR3 protein: CASSPQDGGSGNTIYF
V gene: TRBV18
D gene: -
clone size: -
J gene: TRBJ1-3

CDR3 DNA: TGTGCCAGCAGTGATCAGGGTGCCTATAATTCACCCCTCCACTTT
CDR3 protein: CASSDQGAYNSPLHF
V gene: TRBV2
D gene: -
clone size: -
J gene: TRBJ1-6

CDR3 DNA: TGTGCCAGCAGCCCCCGTTACAAACTGTTTTTT
CDR3 protein: CASSPRYKLFF
V gene: TRBV28
D gene: -
clone size: few
J gene: TRBJ1-4

CDR3 DNA: TGTGCCAGCAGCCAAACGACAGGGGTGGATCAGCCCCAGCATTTT
CDR3 protein: CASSQTTGVDQPQHF
V gene: TRBV6-5
D gene: TRBD1
clone size: -
J gene: TRBJ1-5

CDR3 DNA: TGTGCCAGCAGTGAGGACACCCGGCGAGGTGGCTACACCTTC
CDR3 protein: CASSEDTRRGGYTF
V gene: TRBV6-4
D gene: -
clone size: -
J gene: TRBJ1-2

CDR3 DNA: TGTGCCAGCAGTGATTATAGGGGAACAGATACGCAGTATTTT
CDR3 protein: CASSDYRGTDTQYF
V gene: TRBV2
D gene: -
clone size: -
J gene: TRBJ2-3

CDR3 DNA: TGTGCCAGCGCCCTACGGGGGCATATGTCAGAAGCTTTCTTT
CDR3 protein: CASALRGHMSEAFF
V gene: TRBV13
D gene: -
clone size: -
J gene: TRBJ1-1

CDR3 DNA: TGTGCCATCAGTGAGTCGGAGGGTTTAACTGAAGCTTTCTTT
CDR3 protein: CAISESEGLTEAFF
V gene: TRBV10-3
D gene: -
clone size: -
J gene: TRBJ1-1

CDR3 DNA: TGTGCCAGCACCCTCAGGGGGGGATCCGTCGCCAATTCACCCCTCCACTTT
CDR3 protein: CASTLRGGSVANSPLHF
V gene: TRBV27
D gene: TRBD1
clone size: -
J gene: TRBJ1-6

CDR3 DNA: TGCAGTGCCCCTAGCACGTTGATGGCTTTCTTT
CDR3 protein: CSAPSTLMAFF
V gene: TRBV20-1
D gene: -
clone size: -
J gene: TRBJ1-1

CDR3 DNA: TGCGCCAGCAGCTCCGGGACAGGGTTGGGAGATACGCAGTATTTT
CDR3 protein: CASSSGTGLGDTQYF
V gene: TRBV5-1
D gene: TRBD1
clone size: -
J gene: TRBJ2-3

CDR3 DNA: TGTGCCAGCAGTTCGAACAGGGGCAGAGGGAATGGCTACACCTTC
CDR3 protein: CASSSNRGRGNGYTF
V gene: TRBV6-5
D gene: TRBD1
clone size: -
J gene: TRBJ1-2

CDR3 DNA: TGTGCCAGTAGTATATCCCAGGGGGTAAAAGAAGCTTTCTTT
CDR3 protein: CASSISQGVKEAFF
V gene: TRBV19
D gene: TRBD1
clone size: -
J gene: TRBJ1-1

CDR3 DNA: TGCGCCAGCAGCCTCGACGACCAGAACACTGAAGCTTTCTTT
CDR3 protein: CASSLDDQNTEAFF
V gene: TRBV5-1
D gene: -
clone size: -
J gene: TRBJ1-1